The sequence of this TCR beta chain was determined in a study of blood T cell repertoires in COVID-19. Whole-study context: Acute-phase and convalescent COVID-19 samples originated in the United States, Italy and Spain.

CDR1 and CDR2 (germline): MDHEN, SYDVKM. The CDR3 is 14 residues long. After removal of 8 bases from V and 9 bases from J, the junction contained 10 bases not matched to a gene. Source study methods: Nucleated cell counts were estimated from reference gene primer amplification. Some clones are missing from TCRdb's copy, which holds only in-frame ones; the method was immunoSEQ multiplex PCR. V, J and clone size are those of that table, while D and trimming were read from the DNA. The sample has about 340,000 clones; 83% are singletons. This chain links TRBV28 with TRBJ1-6, with 7 positions matching TRBD1. Sequencing was performed on peripheral blood. This TCR derives from a man aged 25 to 40 with active or convalescent COVID-19. The CDR3 region is CASLRNRGSSPLHF. CDR3 DNA: TGTGCCAGCTTAAGGAACAGGGGTAGTTCACCCCTCCACTTT. Filled out from reference TRBV28 and TRBJ1-6, the complete variable domain reads DVKVTQSSRYLVKRTGEKVFLECVQDMDHENMFWYRQDPGLGLRLIYFSYDVKMKEKGDIPEGYSVSREKKERFSLILESASTNQTSMYLCASLRNRGSSPLHFGNGTRLTVT.